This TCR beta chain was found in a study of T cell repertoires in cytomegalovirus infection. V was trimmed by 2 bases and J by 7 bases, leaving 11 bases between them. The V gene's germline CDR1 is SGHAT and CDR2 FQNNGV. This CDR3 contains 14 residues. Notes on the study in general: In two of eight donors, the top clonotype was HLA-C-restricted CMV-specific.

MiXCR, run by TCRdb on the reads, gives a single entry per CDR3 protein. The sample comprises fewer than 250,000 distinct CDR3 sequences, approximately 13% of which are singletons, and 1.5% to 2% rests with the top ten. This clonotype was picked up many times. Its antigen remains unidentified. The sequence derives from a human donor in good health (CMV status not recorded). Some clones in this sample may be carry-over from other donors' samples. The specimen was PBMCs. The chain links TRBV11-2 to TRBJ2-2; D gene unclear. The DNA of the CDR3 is TGTGCCAGCAGCTTAACGCAGGCTTTCGGGGAGCTGTTTTTT. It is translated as CASSLTQAFGELFF.